One and the same sample provided the 29 T cell receptor beta chains below, sequenced in a study of blood T cell repertoires in COVID-19. Assay: immunoSEQ multiplex PCR; the TCRdb copy retains only in-frame clones and omits some. The sample has more than 85,000 clones; roughly 92% are singletons. Sequenced: peripheral blood. These receptors all stem from a man in his 70s with acute or convalescent COVID-19.

This clone was seen once. The rearrangement uses TRBV6-5 and TRBJ1-1; D is uncertain. Per the germline V gene, CDR1 is MNHEY and CDR2 is SVGAGI. V lost 2 bases, J lost 1 base, and 5 bases lay in between. The CDR3 extends over 13 amino acids. CDR3 residues: CASSYRGNTEAFF. The CDR3 region has the DNA TGTGCCAGCAGTTACCGCGGGAACACTGAAGCTTTCTTT.

This rearrangement joins TRBV15 to TRBJ1-1, with 8 bases aligning to TRBD1. V gave up 4 bases and J gave up 6 bases; unmatched junction bases: 4. Germline V gene lookup returns CDR1 LNHNV and CDR2 YYDKDF (reference sequence). The CDR3 has 13 amino acids. The CDR3 sequence is CATSIKQGAEAFF. The DNA for the CDR3 is TGTGCCACCAGCATTAAACAGGGGGCTGAAGCTTTCTTT.

V is TRBV7-9 and J is TRBJ1-6; D remains ambiguous. V lost 3 bases and J lost 7, with 10 bases in between. CDR3 length: 14 residues. Germline V lookup: CDR1 SEHNR, CDR2 FQNEAQ (reference sequence). The CDR3 sequence: CASSFGERNSPLHF. The CDR3 DNA reads as TGTGCCAGCAGCTTCGGGGAGAGGAATTCACCCCTCCACTTT.

The chain links TRBV6-5 to TRBJ2-1; D not resolved. Germline loops: CDR1 MNHEY, CDR2 SVGAGI. Trimming pared 0 bases from V and 7 bases from J, leaving 7 bases between. This CDR3 contains 13 residues. The CDR3 DNA reads TGTGCCAGCAGTTACTCGAGCGTGAATGAGCAGTTCTTC. Protein sequence: CASSYSSVNEQFF.

The chain uses TRBV28 and TRBJ1-1, with D unresolved. Germline V gene lookup returns CDR1 MDHEN and CDR2 SYDVKM. The V and J ends lost 7 bases and 0 bases respectively, with 12 bases between them. CDR3 length: 14 residues. This CDR3 reads CASNPLGLNTEAFF. The CDR3 DNA sequence: TGTGCCAGCAATCCCCTCGGGTTGAACACTGAAGCTTTCTTT. Full variable domain (rest looked up from reference TRBV28 and TRBJ1-1): DVKVTQSSRYLVKRTGEKVFLECVQDMDHENMFWYRQDPGLGLRLIYFSYDVKMKEKGDIPEGYSVSREKKERFSLILESASTNQTSMYLCASNPLGLNTEAFFGQGTRLTVV.

The gene calls are TRBV28 and TRBJ2-1; 9 positions match TRBD2. V lost 7 bases and J lost 15; bases outside the gene matches: 16. CDR1 and CDR2 from the germline V gene are MDHEN and SYDVKM. The CDR3 has 14 residues. The CDR3 DNA is TGTGCCAGCACCCGGGAGCGGGAGGCTCCCGACCTGTTCTTC. Its protein product is CASTREREAPDLFF.

V gene TRBV11-3 combines with J gene TRBJ2-3; 10 nucleotides agree with TRBD2. The germline CDR1 and CDR2 sequences are SGHNT and YENEEA. Unmatched junction bases numbered 13, after V lost 5 bases and J lost 11 bases. The CDR3 has 15 residues. The chain's CDR3 is CASSQTSGSLFMQYF. CDR3 in DNA: TGTGCCAGCAGCCAGACTAGCGGGTCGCTCTTTATGCAGTATTTT.

The chain has TRBV28 and TRBJ2-7, with D perhaps TRBD2 (6 bases). Germline loops: CDR1 MDHEN, CDR2 SYDVKM. The CDR3 extends over 13 amino acids. The germline V and J ends were trimmed by 2 bases and 6 bases, with 11 bases remaining between them. The CDR3 loop reads CASSLPGVREQYF. The DNA of the CDR3 is TGTGCCAGCAGTTTACCGGGAGTGCGCGAGCAGTACTTC.

The rearrangement uses TRBV10-2 and TRBJ1-5; 8 bases are shared with TRBD1. The germline V gene has CDR1 WSHSY and CDR2 SAAADI. With 6 bases clipped from V and 2 bases from J, the junction kept 3 bases outside the gene matches. The CDR3 consists of 14 residues. The CDR3 nucleotides are TGCGCCAGCAGGGACAGGGTAGGCAATCAGCCCCAGCATTTT. This sequence encodes CASRDRVGNQPQHF.

The chain employs TRBV7-8 and TRBJ2-7, with TRBD2 identical over 10 bases. V lost 4 bases, J lost 0 bases, and 15 bases stayed unmatched. CDR1 and CDR2 (germline): SGHVS, FQNEAQ. The CDR3 totals 19 residues. CDR3 DNA sequence: TGTGCCAGCAGCTACAGCCCCAGGAACACTAGCGGGGACTCCTACGAGCAGTACTTC. It yields the protein CASSYSPRNTSGDSYEQYF.

V and J are TRBV24-1 and TRBJ1-5; 8 bases match TRBD1. With 4 bases clipped from V and 4 bases from J, the junction kept 2 bases outside the gene matches. CDR3 length: 14 residues. Germline V CDR1 and CDR2: KGHDR, SFDVKD. In DNA, the CDR3 is TGTGCCACCAGTGACTGGACAGGGAATCAGCCCCAGCATTTT. Protein product: CATSDWTGNQPQHF.

The chain combines TRBV10-3 with TRBJ2-2; possible D gene TRBD2, 6 bases. CDR1 and CDR2 (germline): ENHRY, SYGVKD. The V end lost 0 bases, the J end lost 4 bases, and 15 bases lay between the germline ends. The CDR3 sequence is 17 residues long. CDR3 loop: CAISESGGGVRTGELFF. The CDR3 DNA sequence: TGTGCCATCAGTGAGTCCGGGGGAGGAGTTCGCACCGGGGAGCTGTTTTTT.

The genes are TRBV6-5 and TRBJ1-5; weak D call: TRBD1 (6 bases). The V end was cut by 6 bases, the J end by 0 bases, with 12 bases between. CDR3 size: 15 residues. Germline V gene data show CDR1 as MNHEY and CDR2 as SVGAGI. DNA of the CDR3: TGTGCCAGCAGGCTACAGGGAAATAGCAATCAGCCCCAGCATTTT. This codes for CASRLQGNSNQPQHF.

CDR3 sequence: CASSPLAGARTGELFF. CDR3 bases: TGTGCCAGCAGCCCTCTAGCGGGAGCGCGCACCGGGGAGCTGTTTTTT. V gene TRBV7-6 combines with J gene TRBJ2-2; 10 bases agree with TRBD2. V lost 5 bases to trimming and J lost 4 bases; unmatched junction nucleotides: 7. Germline V gives CDR1 SGHVS, CDR2 FNYEAQ. The CDR3 consists of 16 residues.

This clone was detected once. The CDR3 DNA reads TGTGCCAGCAGCTTAGTAGCGGGAGGGATACAAGAGACCCAGTACTTC. Protein product: CASSLVAGGIQETQYF. This chain uses TRBV7-6 with TRBJ2-5; 11 positions agree with TRBD2. After removal of 1 base from V and 2 bases from J, the junction contained 3 bases not matched to a gene. The germline V gene encodes CDR1 SGHVS and CDR2 FNYEAQ. CDR3 length: 16 residues.

CDR3: CASSPAGTANTEAFF. In nucleotides, the CDR3 is TGTGCCAGCAGTCCCGCCGGGACAGCGAACACTGAAGCTTTCTTT. V is TRBV28 and J is TRBJ1-1; TRBD1 matches at 7 bases. The ends lost 5 bases at V and 1 base at J; junction bases unmatched: 7. The CDR3 consists of 15 residues. The germline V gene has CDR1 MDHEN and CDR2 SYDVKM.

This chain connects TRBV7-8 to TRBJ2-7; the match to TRBD1 covers 9 bases. Germline CDR1 and CDR2: SGHVS and FQNEAQ. CDR3 length: 15 residues. The V and J ends lost 5 bases and 3 bases, in that order; junction bases with no gene match: 8. CDR3 coding DNA: TGTGCCAGCAGCCGTCCCGGGACAGGGAACTACGAGCAGTACTTC. Its translation: CASSRPGTGNYEQYF.

The gene calls are TRBV13 and TRBJ2-1, with no clear D. Germline V gene data show CDR1 as PRHDT and CDR2 as FYEKMQ (reference sequence). Trimming left V 2 bases short and J 4 bases short, with 18 bases between. The CDR3 length is 17 residues. CDR3 in DNA: TGTGCCAGCAGCTTACAAAAGTGGCAGGCTCTATACAATGAGCAGTTCTTC. Translating it yields CASSLQKWQALYNEQFF.

The chain employs TRBV5-1 and TRBJ2-3; D is perhaps TRBD2 (6 bases). Germline CDR1 SGHRS, CDR2 YFSETQ. The CDR3 sequence is 15 residues long. The V gene lost 4 bases and the J gene lost 2 bases, with 14 bases spanning the gap. CDR3 region: CASSGLADPTDTQYF. In DNA form, the CDR3 reads TGCGCCAGCAGCGGATTAGCGGATCCCACAGATACGCAGTATTTT.

This clone occurred once. The chain recombines TRBV4-1 with TRBJ1-2; the D gene is possibly TRBD1 (6 bases). Germline CDR1 MGHRA, CDR2 YSYEKL. Deletions cut 1 base from V and 2 bases from J, with 8 bases between. The CDR3 is made up of 14 amino acids. For the CDR3, the DNA is TGCGCCAGCAGCCAAGTTAGGGGGAACTATGGCTACACCTTC. Its protein product is CASSQVRGNYGYTF.

This chain uses TRBV19 with TRBJ1-5, with D perhaps matching TRBD1 (6 bases). The germline V gene has CDR1 LNHDA and CDR2 SQIVND (reference sequence). CDR3 length: 14 amino acids. Trimming shortened V by 4 bases and J by 4 bases, and 11 bases separated the two germline ends. The CDR3 DNA is TGTGCCAGTAGTAATGACAGGTTTAATCAGCCCCAGCATTTT. Its protein is CASSNDRFNQPQHF.

This clone was counted a few times. This chain joins TRBV11-3 and TRBJ2-7; D is possibly TRBD1 (5 bases). CDR1 is SGHNT, CDR2 YENEEA, per germline. The CDR3 covers 15 residues. V dropped 0 bases and J dropped 5 bases, with 14 bases sitting between them. CDR3 amino acids: CASSLDTGRWNEQYF. The CDR3 nucleotides read TGTGCCAGCAGCTTAGACACAGGCCGATGGAACGAGCAGTACTTC.

The genes are TRBV12-3 or TRBV12-4 and TRBJ2-7, with D unresolved. V shed 2 bases and J shed 6 bases, with 8 bases lying between them. The CDR3 extends over 12 amino acids. CDR3 DNA sequence: TGTGCCAGCAGTTTAAGAGGTCCCGAGCAGTACTTC. Protein: CASSLRGPEQYF.

The rearrangement links TRBV29-1 to TRBJ2-3; 10 bases match TRBD2. From germline, CDR1 is SQVTM and CDR2 ANQGSEA. The J segment lost 5 bases and the V segment lost 7 bases, leaving 9 bases of the junction unmatched. The CDR3 loop spans 14 amino acids. CDR3 loop: CSASRLAGLDTQYF. CDR3 sequence (DNA): TGCAGCGCATCAAGACTAGCGGGTTTAGATACGCAGTATTTT.

This chain uses TRBV18 with TRBJ1-4; D not certain. V dropped 0 bases and J dropped 4 bases, with 15 bases sitting between them. Per the germline V gene, CDR1 is KGHSH and CDR2 is LQKENI. The CDR3 is 17 residues long. This chain's CDR3 is CASSPPYMGAGNEKLFF. In DNA, the CDR3 is TGTGCCAGCTCACCACCCTATATGGGAGCTGGTAATGAAAAACTGTTTTTT.

V usage is TRBV7-2 and J usage is TRBJ1-2, with D tentatively TRBD1 (6 bases). Germline V gene sequence: CDR1 SGHTA, CDR2 FQGNSA. This CDR3 has 13 amino acids. V lost 1 base to trimming and J lost 8 bases, with 11 bases between them. The CDR3 DNA reads as TGTGCCAGCAGCTTAGAAGGGGGTGGCGGCTACACCTTC. This encodes CASSLEGGGGYTF.

The gene calls are TRBV5-6 and TRBJ2-1; TRBD2 might be the D (6 bases). The V gene lost 3 bases and the J gene lost 7 bases, with 8 bases spanning the gap. Germline lookup yields CDR1 SGHDT and CDR2 YYEEEE. The CDR3 has 12 residues. Written as DNA, the CDR3 is TGTGCCAGCAGCTACGGGGGAAATGAGCAGTTCTTC. Translated: CASSYGGNEQFF.

The rearrangement uses TRBV19 and TRBJ2-4; 11 bases agree with TRBD1. Germline V lookup: CDR1 LNHDA, CDR2 SQIVND (reference sequence). CDR3 size: 14 residues. V lost 6 bases to trimming and J lost 8 bases; unmatched junction nucleotides: 6. The CDR3 DNA follows: TGTGCCAGTAGCCCGGACAGGGGGCTGGACATTCAGTACTTC. Protein: CASSPDRGLDIQYF. Looking up the rest from reference TRBV19 and TRBJ2-4 gives the full variable domain: DGGITQSPKYLFRKEGQNVTLSCEQNLNHDAMYWYRQDPGQGLRLIYYSQIVNDFQKGDIAEGYSVSREKKESFPLTVTSAQKNPTAFYLCASSPDRGLDIQYFGAGTRLSVL.

The gene calls are TRBV3-1 (or the pseudogene TRBV3-2) and TRBJ1-4; 9 positions match TRBD1. This CDR3 has 15 residues. Germline values: CDR1 LGHDT, CDR2 YNNKEL (reference sequence). After removal of 1 base from V and 8 bases from J, the junction contained 5 bases not matched to a gene. CDR3 residues: CASSQGTGEWEKLFF. The DNA for the CDR3 is TGTGCCAGCAGCCAAGGGACAGGGGAGTGGGAAAAACTGTTTTTT.